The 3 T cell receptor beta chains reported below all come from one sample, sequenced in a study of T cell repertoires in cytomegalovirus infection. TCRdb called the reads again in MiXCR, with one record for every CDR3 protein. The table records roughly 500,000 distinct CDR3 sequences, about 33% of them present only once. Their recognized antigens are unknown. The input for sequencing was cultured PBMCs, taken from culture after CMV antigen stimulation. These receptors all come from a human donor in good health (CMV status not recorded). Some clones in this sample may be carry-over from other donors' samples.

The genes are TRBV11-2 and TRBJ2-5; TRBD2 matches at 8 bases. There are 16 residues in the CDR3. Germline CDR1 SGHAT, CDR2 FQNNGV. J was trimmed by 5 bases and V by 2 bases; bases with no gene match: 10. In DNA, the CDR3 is TGTGCCAGCAGCTTAAATGTGGGACTAGTTCTGGAGACCCAGTACTTC. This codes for CASSLNVGLVLETQYF.

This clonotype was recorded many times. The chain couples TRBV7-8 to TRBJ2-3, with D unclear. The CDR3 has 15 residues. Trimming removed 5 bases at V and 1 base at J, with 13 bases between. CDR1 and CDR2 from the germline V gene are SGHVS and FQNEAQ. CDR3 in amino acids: CASSAEEWGTDTQYF. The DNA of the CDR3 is TGTGCCAGCAGCGCCGAGGAGTGGGGCACAGATACGCAGTATTTT.

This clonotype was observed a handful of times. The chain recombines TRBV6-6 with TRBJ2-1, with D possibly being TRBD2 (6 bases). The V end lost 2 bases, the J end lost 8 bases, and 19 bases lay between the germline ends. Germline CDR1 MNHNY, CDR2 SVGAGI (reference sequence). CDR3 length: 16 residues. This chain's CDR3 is CASSYPGGNMWDEQFF. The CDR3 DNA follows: TGTGCCAGCAGTTACCCCGGAGGGAATATGTGGGATGAGCAGTTCTTC.